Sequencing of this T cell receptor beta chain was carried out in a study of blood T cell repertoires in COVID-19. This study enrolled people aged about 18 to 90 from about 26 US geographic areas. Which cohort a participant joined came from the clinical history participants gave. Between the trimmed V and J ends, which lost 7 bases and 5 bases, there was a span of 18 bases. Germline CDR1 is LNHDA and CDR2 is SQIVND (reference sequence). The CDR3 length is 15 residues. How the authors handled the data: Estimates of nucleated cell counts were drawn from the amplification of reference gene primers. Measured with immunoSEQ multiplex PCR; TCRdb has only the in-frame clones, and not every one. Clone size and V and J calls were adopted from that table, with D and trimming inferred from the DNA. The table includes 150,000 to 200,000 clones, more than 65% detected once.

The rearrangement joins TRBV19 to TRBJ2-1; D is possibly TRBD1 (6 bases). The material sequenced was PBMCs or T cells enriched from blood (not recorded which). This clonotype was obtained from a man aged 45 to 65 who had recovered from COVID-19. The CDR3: CASTIQGSNHNEQFF. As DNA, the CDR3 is TGTGCCAGTACCATTCAGGGGTCCAACCACAATGAGCAGTTCTTC.